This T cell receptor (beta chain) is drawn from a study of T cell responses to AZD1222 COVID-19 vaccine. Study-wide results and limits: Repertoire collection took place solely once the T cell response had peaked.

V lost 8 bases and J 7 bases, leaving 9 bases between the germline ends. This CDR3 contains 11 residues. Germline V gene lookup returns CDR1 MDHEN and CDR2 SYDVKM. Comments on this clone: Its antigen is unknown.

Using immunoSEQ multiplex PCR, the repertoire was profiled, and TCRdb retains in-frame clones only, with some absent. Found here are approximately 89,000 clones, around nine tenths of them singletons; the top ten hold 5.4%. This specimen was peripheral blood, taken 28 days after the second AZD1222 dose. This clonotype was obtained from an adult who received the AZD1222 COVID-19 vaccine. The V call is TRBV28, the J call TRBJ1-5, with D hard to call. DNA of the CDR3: TGTGCCAGCGCCGATCGACAGCCCCAGCATTTT. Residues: CASADRQPQHF.